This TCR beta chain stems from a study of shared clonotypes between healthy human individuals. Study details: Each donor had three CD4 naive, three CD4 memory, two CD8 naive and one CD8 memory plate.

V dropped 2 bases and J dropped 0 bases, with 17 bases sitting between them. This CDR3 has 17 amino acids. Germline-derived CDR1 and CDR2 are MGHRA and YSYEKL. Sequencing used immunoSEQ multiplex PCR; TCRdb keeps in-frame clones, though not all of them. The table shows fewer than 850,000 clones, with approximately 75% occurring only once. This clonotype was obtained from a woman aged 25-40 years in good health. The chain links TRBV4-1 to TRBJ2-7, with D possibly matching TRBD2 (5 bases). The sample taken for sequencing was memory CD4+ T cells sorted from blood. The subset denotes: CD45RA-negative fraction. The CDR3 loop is CASSQYQASGSSYEQYF. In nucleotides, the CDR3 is TGCGCCAGCAGCCAATATCAGGCCAGCGGAAGCTCCTACGAGCAGTACTTC.